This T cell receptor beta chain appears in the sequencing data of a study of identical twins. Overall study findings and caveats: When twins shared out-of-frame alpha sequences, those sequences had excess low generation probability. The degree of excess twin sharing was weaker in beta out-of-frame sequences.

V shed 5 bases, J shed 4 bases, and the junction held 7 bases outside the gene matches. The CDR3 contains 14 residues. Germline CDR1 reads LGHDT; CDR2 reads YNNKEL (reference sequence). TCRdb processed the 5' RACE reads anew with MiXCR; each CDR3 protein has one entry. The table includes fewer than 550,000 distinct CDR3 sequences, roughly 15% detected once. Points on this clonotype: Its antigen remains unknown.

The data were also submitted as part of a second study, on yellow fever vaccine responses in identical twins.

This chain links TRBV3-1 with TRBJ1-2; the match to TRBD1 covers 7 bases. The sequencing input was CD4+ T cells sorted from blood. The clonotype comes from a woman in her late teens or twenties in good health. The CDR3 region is CASSYRQGGYGYTF. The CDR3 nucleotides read TGTGCCAGCAGCTACCGACAGGGAGGCTATGGCTACACCTTC. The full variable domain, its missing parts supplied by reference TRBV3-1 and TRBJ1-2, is DTAVSQTPKYLVTQMGNDKSIKCEQNLGHDTMYWYKQDSKKFLKIMFSYNNKELIINETVPNRFSPKSPDKAHLNLHINSLELGDSAVYFCASSYRQGGYGYTFGSGTRLTVV.